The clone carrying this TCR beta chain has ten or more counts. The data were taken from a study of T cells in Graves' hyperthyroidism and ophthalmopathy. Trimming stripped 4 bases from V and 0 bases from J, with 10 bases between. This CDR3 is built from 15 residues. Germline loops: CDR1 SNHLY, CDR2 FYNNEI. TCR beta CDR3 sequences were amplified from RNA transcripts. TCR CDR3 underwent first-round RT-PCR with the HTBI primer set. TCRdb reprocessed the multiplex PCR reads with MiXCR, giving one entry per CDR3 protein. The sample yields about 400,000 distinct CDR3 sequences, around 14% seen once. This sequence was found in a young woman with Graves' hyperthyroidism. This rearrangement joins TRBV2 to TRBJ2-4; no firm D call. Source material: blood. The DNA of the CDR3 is TGTGCCAGCAGTGCAGGTACCTTAGCCAAAAACATTCAGTACTTC. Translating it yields CASSAGTLAKNIQYF.